Described below is a single T cell receptor beta chain sequence and its context. Antigen unknown. The data belong to a study of response to subunit inactivated influenza vaccine. The CDR3 is 11 amino acids. The J segment lost 12 bases and the V segment lost 3 bases, leaving 6 bases of the junction unmatched. Germline V CDR1 and CDR2: SQVTM, ANQGSEA. TCRdb ran MiXCR on the RT-PCR reads and lists one entry per CDR3 protein. This sample yields under 550,000 distinct CDR3 sequences, of which 6% to 9% are seen a single time; 10% to 15% belongs to the top ten. Study-level results: Each seasonal flu vaccination may recruit only limited new T cells, authors suggested.

The chain recombines TRBV29-1 with TRBJ2-7; 9 nucleotides line up with TRBD2. The clonotype comes from a man aged 45-69 years who received an inactivated influenza vaccine. Specimen: PBMCs from blood, collected less than 30 months after vaccination. The CDR3 DNA sequence: TGCAGCGTTGATGAGACTAGCGGATGGTACTTC. Protein sequence: CSVDETSGWYF.